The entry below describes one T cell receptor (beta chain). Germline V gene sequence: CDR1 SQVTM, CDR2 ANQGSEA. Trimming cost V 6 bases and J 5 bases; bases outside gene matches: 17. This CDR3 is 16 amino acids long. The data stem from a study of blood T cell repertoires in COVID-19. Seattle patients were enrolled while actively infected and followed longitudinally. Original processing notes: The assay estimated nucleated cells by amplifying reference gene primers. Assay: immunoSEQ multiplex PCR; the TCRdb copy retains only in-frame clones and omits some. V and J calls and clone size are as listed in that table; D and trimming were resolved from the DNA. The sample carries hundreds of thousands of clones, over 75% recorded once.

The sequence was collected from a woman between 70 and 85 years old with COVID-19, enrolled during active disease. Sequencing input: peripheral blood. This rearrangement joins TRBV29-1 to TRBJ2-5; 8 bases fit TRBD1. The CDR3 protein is CSVPRAGGATRETQYF. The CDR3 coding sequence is TGCAGCGTCCCAAGGGCAGGGGGCGCCACGAGGGAGACCCAGTACTTC.